The 27 T cell receptor beta chains below all came from one sample that was sequenced in a study of T cell responses to AZD1222 COVID-19 vaccine. Using immunoSEQ multiplex PCR, the repertoire was profiled, and TCRdb retains in-frame clones only, with some absent. Of around 100,000 clones listed, nearly 90% were seen once; the top ten hold under 3%. The sequenced sample was peripheral blood, obtained 28 days after the second AZD1222 dose. Receptor source: an adult who received the AZD1222 COVID-19 vaccine.

The CDR3 DNA reads as TGCGCCAGCAGCCCGACCACCTTATCTACAGGAGTTAGCCCCTATGGCTACACCTTC. Its translation: CASSPTTLSTGVSPYGYTF. V gene TRBV4-1 combines with J gene TRBJ1-2; D is possibly TRBD1 (5 bases). The germline V gene encodes CDR1 MGHRA and CDR2 YSYEKL. V lost 4 bases to trimming and J lost 4 bases, with 28 bases between them. The CDR3 spans 19 residues.

V and J are TRBV7-2 and TRBJ2-7; 7 positions match TRBD2. CDR3 size: 14 residues. Germline V gives CDR1 SGHTA, CDR2 FQGNSA. V lost 4 bases to trimming and J lost 4 bases; unmatched junction nucleotides: 7. As DNA, the CDR3 is TGTGCCAGCAGCTCTAGCGGACGAGCTTACGAGCAGTACTTC. This gives the protein CASSSSGRAYEQYF.

The chain joins TRBV10-3 to TRBJ1-1, with 7 bases aligning to TRBD1. Trimming cost V 6 bases and J 3 bases; bases outside gene matches: 4. This CDR3 region has 13 residues. Germline V gene lookup returns CDR1 ENHRY and CDR2 SYGVKD. In nucleotides, the CDR3 is TGTGCCATCAGCCGACAGGGCTACACTGAAGCTTTCTTT. Translation: CAISRQGYTEAFF.

This chain joins TRBV19 and TRBJ2-2; the D is unclear. The CDR3 consists of 13 residues. V was clipped by 3 bases and J by 3 bases, with 5 bases between them. Germline V gene sequence: CDR1 LNHDA, CDR2 SQIVND (reference sequence). The CDR3 nucleotides are TGTGCCAGTAGTATCGGTGACACCGGGGAGCTGTTTTTT. This codes for CASSIGDTGELFF.

The chain has TRBV3-1 (or the pseudogene TRBV3-2) and TRBJ2-3; TRBD2 aligns across 13 bases. CDR1 is LGHDT and CDR2 is YNNKEL in the germline V gene (reference sequence). The CDR3 is 17 residues long. V shed 4 bases and J 6 bases; nucleotides not matched to a gene: 10. DNA for the CDR3: TGTGCCAGCAGCCTAGAAACTAGCGGGAGGGGCAGGGATACGCAGTATTTT. Amino acid sequence: CASSLETSGRGRDTQYF.

The genes are TRBV6-1 and TRBJ2-1, with 10 bases aligning to TRBD2. Germline V CDR1 and CDR2: MNHNS, SASEGT. This CDR3 spans 20 amino acids. V shed 4 bases, J shed 2 bases, and the junction held 17 bases outside the gene matches. The CDR3 sequence is CASSGLTSGWQRSPYNEQFF. The DNA of the CDR3 is TGTGCCAGCAGTGGCCTGACTAGCGGGTGGCAGAGGAGCCCCTACAATGAGCAGTTCTTC.

The chain joins TRBV11-2 to TRBJ1-2; D might be TRBD1 (5 bases). Per germline, CDR1 SGHAT and CDR2 FQNNGV. This CDR3 has 15 residues. V was trimmed by 0 bases and J by 1 base, leaving 9 bases between them. CDR3 in DNA: TGTGCCAGCAGCTTAGACTCGACAGTTAACTATGGCTACACCTTC. Its protein is CASSLDSTVNYGYTF. The full variable domain, rest sourced from reference TRBV11-2 and TRBJ1-2, is EAGVAQSPRYKIIEKRQSVAFWCNPISGHATLYWYQQILGQGPKLLIQFQNNGVVDDSQLPKDRFSAERLKGVDSTLKIQPAKLEDSAVYLCASSLDSTVNYGYTFGSGTRLTVV.

The chain joins TRBV6-5 to TRBJ2-7; 10 nucleotides line up with TRBD2. Germline CDR1 is MNHEY and CDR2 is SVGAGI. This CDR3 is built from 13 residues. V lost 6 bases, J lost 4 bases, and 3 bases stayed unmatched. CDR3 in amino acids: CASRPGLAYEQYF. The CDR3 region has the DNA TGTGCCAGCAGGCCGGGACTAGCGTACGAGCAGTACTTC.

The chain is built from TRBV6-1 and TRBJ2-5, with TRBD2 matching over 7 bases. The junction had 3 bases not matched to a gene; V was cut back by 0 bases and J by 5 bases. Germline V gene sequence: CDR1 MNHNS, CDR2 SASEGT. The CDR3 is 14 amino acids. The CDR3 DNA follows: TGTGCCAGCAGTGAAGCCCCCGGGAGGGAGACCCAGTACTTC. Its translation is CASSEAPGRETQYF.

The chain joins TRBV7-9 to TRBJ1-1; a possible D gene is TRBD1 (5 bases). CDR3 length: 18 amino acids. Germline CDR1 reads SEHNR; CDR2 reads FQNEAQ (reference sequence). The V gene lost 5 bases and the J gene lost 1 base, with 23 bases spanning the gap. The DNA for the CDR3 is TGTGCCAGCAGCGCCCCCAGAAGAGGGGTCCGTCAGAACACTGAAGCTTTCTTT. It specifies CASSAPRRGVRQNTEAFF. Drawing the rest from reference TRBV7-9 and TRBJ1-1, the complete variable domain is DTGVSQNPRHKITKRGQNVTFRCDPISEHNRLYWYRQTLGQGPEFLTYFQNEAQLEKSRLLSDRFSAERPKGSFSTLEIQRTEQGDSAMYLCASSAPRRGVRQNTEAFFGQGTRLTVV.

The chain is built from TRBV5-5 and TRBJ2-7; D might be TRBD1 or TRBD2, each matching 5 bases. The CDR3 is made up of 15 amino acids. Trimming removed 3 bases from V and 2 bases from J, with 15 bases in between. Per the germline V gene, CDR1 is SGHKS and CDR2 is YYEKEE (reference sequence). The CDR3 DNA reads as TGTGCCAGCAGCTCCGTGAGTGGGGGAACCTACGAGCAGTACTTC. Residues: CASSSVSGGTYEQYF.

The rearrangement links TRBV5-1 to TRBJ2-1, with 9 bases matching TRBD2. The V and J ends lost 0 bases and 4 bases, in that order; junction bases with no gene match: 8. Germline CDR1 reads SGHRS; CDR2 reads YFSETQ. The CDR3 runs to 17 residues. In DNA form, the CDR3 reads TGCGCCAGCAGCTTGGCCGGTAGACTAGCGGCATACAATGAGCAGTTCTTC. It specifies CASSLAGRLAAYNEQFF.

V usage is TRBV7-2 and J usage is TRBJ2-7; D is tentatively TRBD1 or TRBD2 (6 bases each). Trimming left V 4 bases short and J 3 bases short, with 19 bases between. The CDR3 sequence is 16 residues long. In germline, CDR1 is SGHTA, CDR2 FQGNSA. CDR3 coding DNA: TGTGCCAGCAGCTCTAAGAGGGGGGCGGGTAGCTACGAGCAGTACTTC. Translated, it gives CASSSKRGAGSYEQYF. The variable domain in full, completed from reference TRBV7-2 and TRBJ2-7, reads GAGVSQSPSNKVTEKGKDVELRCDPISGHTALYWYRQSLGQGLEFLIYFQGNSAPDKSGLPSDRFSAERTGGSVSTLTIQRTQQEDSAVYLCASSSKRGAGSYEQYFGPGTRLTVT.

V is TRBV7-2 and J is TRBJ2-5; unclear D gene. Germline CDR1 SGHTA, CDR2 FQGNSA. The V end was cut by 5 bases, the J end by 2 bases, with 9 bases between. This CDR3 is built from 13 residues. In nucleotides, the CDR3 is TGTGCCAGCAGCAGAGATGCGCAAGAGACCCAGTACTTC. Translating it yields CASSRDAQETQYF. Full variable domain (missing parts from reference TRBV7-2 and TRBJ2-5): GAGVSQSPSNKVTEKGKDVELRCDPISGHTALYWYRQSLGQGLEFLIYFQGNSAPDKSGLPSDRFSAERTGGSVSTLTIQRTQQEDSAVYLCASSRDAQETQYFGPGTRLLVL.

CDR3 sequence (DNA): TGCGCCAGCAGCCGAAAGGGACAGGTGAACGCGAACACCGGGGAGCTGTTTTTT. Translation: CASSRKGQVNANTGELFF. The chain employs TRBV5-1 and TRBJ2-2, with 8 nucleotides matching TRBD1. CDR1 and CDR2 (germline): SGHRS, YFSETQ. CDR3 length: 18 residues. V was pared by 4 bases and J by 0 bases, with 11 bases of the junction left unmatched. Variable domain in full (rest from reference TRBV5-1 and TRBJ2-2): KAGVTQTPRYLIKTRGQQVTLSCSPISGHRSVSWYQQTPGQGLQFLFEYFSETQRNKGNFPGRFSGRQFSNSRSEMNVSTLELGDSALYLCASSRKGQVNANTGELFFGEGSRLTVL.

The chain couples TRBV28 to TRBJ2-3, with D possibly TRBD1 on 5 matching bases. Germline loops: CDR1 MDHEN, CDR2 SYDVKM. V was trimmed by 2 bases and J by 1 base, leaving 10 bases between them. This CDR3 spans 15 amino acids. The DNA for the CDR3 is TGTGCCAGCAGTTTACAGGGATTTGGCACAGATACGCAGTATTTT. It specifies CASSLQGFGTDTQYF.

The table lists this clone with a few counts. The V and J genes are TRBV12-3 or TRBV12-4 and TRBJ2-7; D might be TRBD1 (5 bases). There are 13 residues in the CDR3. V was shortened by 5 bases and J by 3 bases, with 11 bases between the two germline ends. The CDR3 here is CASSTQDVYEQYF. The CDR3 nucleotides are TGTGCCAGCAGTACACAGGACGTCTACGAGCAGTACTTC.

This clone was seen more than once but under ten times. This CDR3 is also generated by other DNA sequences in the sample. The chain couples TRBV28 to TRBJ1-5; D unresolved. The CDR3 is made up of 14 amino acids. CDR1 MDHEN and CDR2 SYDVKM come from the germline V gene. Trimming took off 5 bases at V and 0 bases at J, with 8 bases between the two ends. The DNA for the CDR3 is TGTGCCAGCAGTCCCTATAGTAGCAATCAGCCCCAGCATTTT. Amino acids: CASSPYSSNQPQHF.

This chain uses TRBV18 with TRBJ2-4; D remains ambiguous. The CDR3 is 15 residues long. V shed 3 bases and J shed 8 bases, with 17 bases lying between them. Germline-derived CDR1 and CDR2 are KGHSH and LQKENI. This CDR3 reads CASSPPSRPQDIQYF. CDR3 nucleotide sequence: TGTGCCAGCTCACCTCCTTCGCGACCTCAGGACATTCAGTACTTC.

J is TRBJ2-5 and V is TRBV12-3 or TRBV12-4; no clear D gene. The CDR3 covers 11 residues. V lost 3 bases and J lost 6, with 5 bases in between. The CDR3 here is CASSFGQTQYF. The DNA of the CDR3 is TGTGCCAGCAGTTTCGGGCAGACCCAGTACTTC.

The CDR3 DNA reads as TGTGCCAGCAGTCAGAACCGGGACAGGGTTAAGTCTGCAACTAATGAAAAACTGTTTTTT. Translating it yields CASSQNRDRVKSATNEKLFF. The V call is TRBV27, the J call TRBJ1-4, with 9 bases matching TRBD1. The length of the CDR3 is 20 residues. The V segment lost 5 bases and the J segment 0 bases; nucleotides outside the gene matches: 16. Looked up from germline, CDR1 is MNHEY and CDR2 is SMNVEV (reference sequence).

This chain joins TRBV3-1 (or the pseudogene TRBV3-2) and TRBJ2-1; TRBD2 matches 8 bases. CDR1 is LGHDT and CDR2 is YNNKEL in the germline V gene (reference sequence). The CDR3 is made up of 17 amino acids. J was trimmed by 5 bases and V by 0 bases; bases with no gene match: 9. Here the CDR3 reads CASSQDIREGANNEQFF. The DNA of the CDR3 is TGTGCCAGCAGCCAAGATATCCGGGAGGGAGCTAACAATGAGCAGTTCTTC.

V gene TRBV27 combines with J gene TRBJ1-5, with 7 bases aligning to TRBD1. This CDR3 is 12 amino acids long. The V gene's germline CDR1 is MNHEY and CDR2 SMNVEV (reference sequence). V lost 9 bases and J lost 6; bases outside the gene matches: 5. CDR3 sequence reads: CASDRVGQPQHF. The DNA for the CDR3 is TGTGCCAGTGACAGGGTGGGTCAGCCCCAGCATTTT.

This clone appeared a single time. The chain links TRBV28 to TRBJ2-1; 8 bases match TRBD2. Germline V CDR1 and CDR2: MDHEN, SYDVKM. After removal of 6 bases from V and 2 bases from J, the junction contained 6 bases not matched to a gene. This CDR3 region has 15 residues. CDR3 sequence: CASRLPGLAYNEQFF. In nucleotides, the CDR3 is TGTGCCAGCAGGCTCCCGGGACTAGCCTACAATGAGCAGTTCTTC. Looking up the rest from reference TRBV28 and TRBJ2-1 gives the full variable domain: DVKVTQSSRYLVKRTGEKVFLECVQDMDHENMFWYRQDPGLGLRLIYFSYDVKMKEKGDIPEGYSVSREKKERFSLILESASTNQTSMYLCASRLPGLAYNEQFFGPGTRLTVL.

The chain carries TRBV6-5 and TRBJ2-1; D gene unclear. Germline V gene sequence: CDR1 MNHEY, CDR2 SVGAGI. The V and J ends lost 6 bases and 0 bases respectively, with 12 bases between them. The CDR3 totals 15 residues. DNA of the CDR3: TGTGCCAGCAGAACCCGGGCGAGCTCCTACAATGAGCAGTTCTTC. It codes for CASRTRASSYNEQFF.

The J gene is TRBJ2-5, the V gene TRBV11-1; the D gene is possibly TRBD1 (5 bases). The CDR3 is 11 amino acids. Germline CDR1 SGHAT, CDR2 FQDESV (reference sequence). The V end lost 4 bases, the J end lost 5 bases, and 5 bases lay between the germline ends. CDR3: CASSSGETQYF. In DNA form, the CDR3 reads TGTGCCAGCAGCTCAGGGGAGACCCAGTACTTC. The full variable domain, its missing parts supplied by reference TRBV11-1 and TRBJ2-5, is EAEVAQSPRYKITEKSQAVAFWCDPISGHATLYWYRQILGQGPELLVQFQDESVVDDSQLPKDRFSAERLKGVDSTLKIQPAELGDSAMYLCASSSGETQYFGPGTRLLVL.

The chain couples TRBV19 to TRBJ1-1; D unresolved. Germline V gene sequence: CDR1 LNHDA, CDR2 SQIVND (reference sequence). This CDR3 has 14 residues. The V and J ends lost 9 bases and 1 base respectively, with 15 bases between them. The CDR3 protein is CASKYWIGNTEAFF. The CDR3 bases are TGTGCCAGCAAGTATTGGATTGGGAACACTGAAGCTTTCTTT.